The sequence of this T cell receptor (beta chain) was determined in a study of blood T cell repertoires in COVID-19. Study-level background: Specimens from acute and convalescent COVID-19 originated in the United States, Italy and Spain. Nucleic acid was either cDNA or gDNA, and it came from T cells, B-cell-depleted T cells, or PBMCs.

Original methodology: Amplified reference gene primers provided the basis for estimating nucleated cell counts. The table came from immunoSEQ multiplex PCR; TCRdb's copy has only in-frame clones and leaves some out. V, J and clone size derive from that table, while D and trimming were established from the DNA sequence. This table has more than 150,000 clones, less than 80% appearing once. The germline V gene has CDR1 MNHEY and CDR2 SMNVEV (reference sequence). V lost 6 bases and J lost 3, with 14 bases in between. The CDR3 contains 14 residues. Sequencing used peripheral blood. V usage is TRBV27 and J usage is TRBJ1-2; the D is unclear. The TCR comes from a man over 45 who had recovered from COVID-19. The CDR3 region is CASRNHRRDYGYTF. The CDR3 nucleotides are TGTGCCAGCAGGAATCATCGTCGCGACTATGGCTACACCTTC.